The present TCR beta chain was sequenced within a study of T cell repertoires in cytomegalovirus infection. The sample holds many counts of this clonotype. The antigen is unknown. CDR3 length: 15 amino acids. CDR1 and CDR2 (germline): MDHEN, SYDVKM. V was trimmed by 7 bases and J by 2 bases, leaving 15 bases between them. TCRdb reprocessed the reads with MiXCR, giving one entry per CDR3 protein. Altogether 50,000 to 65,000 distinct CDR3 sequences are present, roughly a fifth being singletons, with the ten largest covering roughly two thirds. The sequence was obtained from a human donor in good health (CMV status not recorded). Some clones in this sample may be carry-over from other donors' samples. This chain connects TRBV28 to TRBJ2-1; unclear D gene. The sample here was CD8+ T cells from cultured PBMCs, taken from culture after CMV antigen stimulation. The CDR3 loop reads CASILRPGTYNEQFF. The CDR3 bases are TGTGCCAGCATCCTCAGGCCAGGAACCTACAATGAGCAGTTCTTC.